Listed here are 11 T cell receptor beta chains from one sample, sequenced in a study of cytomegalovirus exposure and HLA in healthy donors. The study ran its PCR with 60 Vbeta and 13 Jbeta primers. Only in-frame clones appear in the TCRdb table, and some are missing; sequencing was by immunoSEQ multiplex PCR. This table holds 70,000 to 90,000 clones, 63% found once. Sequencing input: PBMCs. Source of these receptors: a woman in her thirties or forties in good health and CMV-seropositive.

In its sample, this clone was seen a few times. The chain links TRBV6-6 to TRBJ1-2, with a tentative D call TRBD1 (6 bases). Germline values: CDR1 MNHNY, CDR2 SVGAGI (reference sequence). Trimming removed 5 bases at V and 4 bases at J, with 14 bases between. This CDR3 is 14 amino acids long. CDR3 in amino acids: CASSTSGHSYGYTF. The CDR3 DNA reads as TGTGCCAGCAGTACCTCGGGACACAGCTATGGCTACACCTTC.

This rearrangement joins TRBV30 to TRBJ2-7; 9 bases fit TRBD2. From germline, CDR1 is GTSNPN and CDR2 SVGIG (reference sequence). This CDR3 comprises 13 residues. Losses at the gene ends were 7 bases for V and 2 bases for J; bases not matched to a gene: 6. DNA for the CDR3: TGTGCCTTAGCGGGGGACAGTCCCTACGAGCAGTACTTC. Residues: CALAGDSPYEQYF.

V usage is TRBV7-2 and J usage is TRBJ1-6; no reliable D call. The CDR3 runs to 14 residues. CDR1 SGHTA and CDR2 FQGNSA come from the germline V gene. The ends were cut back, 5 bases at V and 7 bases at J, with 12 bases in the middle. In DNA form, the CDR3 reads TGTGCCAGCAGCGCCACCTCGGAGAATTCACCCCTCCACTTT. Its protein is CASSATSENSPLHF.

The genes are TRBV30 and TRBJ1-5; 8 bases map to TRBD1. The CDR3 extends over 14 amino acids. The ends lost 3 bases at V and 3 bases at J; junction bases unmatched: 4. CDR1 GTSNPN and CDR2 SVGIG come from the germline V gene (reference sequence). The CDR3: CAWRRQGNNQPQHF. CDR3 in DNA: TGTGCCTGGAGAAGACAGGGGAACAATCAGCCCCAGCATTTT.

This chain joins TRBV4-1 and TRBJ2-2, with TRBD1 as a possible D gene (6 bases). Trimming took 7 bases from V and 2 from J, leaving 11 bases between them. The germline V gene encodes CDR1 MGHRA and CDR2 YSYEKL. The CDR3 is 14 amino acids. CDR3 protein: CASKRTVNTGELFF. In nucleotides, the CDR3 is TGCGCCAGCAAACGGACAGTAAACACCGGGGAGCTGTTTTTT.

The chain carries TRBV9 and TRBJ2-5; the D is unclear. This CDR3 is built from 14 residues. Germline lookup yields CDR1 SGDLS and CDR2 YYNGEE. Between the trimmed V and J ends, which lost 1 base and 0 bases, there was a span of 7 bases. The CDR3 loop reads CASSVSTDQETQYF. CDR3 coding DNA: TGTGCCAGCAGCGTAAGCACTGACCAAGAGACCCAGTACTTC.

This sequence joins TRBV7-6 and TRBJ2-7; 8 bases are a match to TRBD2. The ends lost 2 bases at V and 4 bases at J; junction bases unmatched: 10. The CDR3 runs to 16 residues. Germline-derived CDR1 and CDR2 are SGHVS and FNYEAQ. CDR3 amino acids: CASSLSSGGSGYEQYF. The CDR3 bases are TGTGCCAGCAGCTTATCCTCGGGAGGGAGCGGGTACGAGCAGTACTTC.

The rearrangement uses TRBV6-5 and TRBJ2-1, with a weak D call TRBD2 (5 bases). CDR1 is MNHEY, CDR2 SVGAGI, per germline. The CDR3 has 13 amino acids. Trimming left V 6 bases short and J 6 bases short, with 12 bases between. The CDR3 bases are TGTGCCAGCAGCCCGCTAGCTGTCAATGAGCAGTTCTTC. Amino acids: CASSPLAVNEQFF.

The rearrangement uses TRBV11-2 and TRBJ2-7, with D maybe TRBD1 (6 bases). Germline values: CDR1 SGHAT, CDR2 FQNNGV. CDR3 length equals 17 residues. Trimming took 0 bases from V and 0 from J, leaving 15 bases between them. The CDR3 reads CASSLDPWGTTSYEQYF. The CDR3 DNA reads TGTGCCAGCAGCTTAGATCCGTGGGGGACAACCTCCTACGAGCAGTACTTC.

This clone was seen a few times. The gene calls are TRBV18 and TRBJ2-3; maybe TRBD1 (6 bases). Trimming stripped 5 bases from V and 0 bases from J, with 9 bases between. The germline V gene has CDR1 KGHSH and CDR2 LQKENI. CDR3 size: 14 residues. The CDR3 DNA sequence: TGTGCCAGCTCAATACAGGGAAGCACAGATACGCAGTATTTT. Translating gives CASSIQGSTDTQYF.

This clone was counted between two and nine times. The CDR3 sequence is CASSVVGDRAHEQYF. DNA for the CDR3: TGTGCCAGCAGCGTTGTGGGAGACAGGGCCCACGAGCAGTACTTC. The rearrangement joins TRBV9 to TRBJ2-7; 7 bases fit TRBD1. J lost 5 bases, V lost 2 bases, and 10 bases had no gene match. The germline V gene encodes CDR1 SGDLS and CDR2 YYNGEE. The CDR3 runs to 15 residues. The variable domain in full, with the rest retrieved from reference TRBV9 and TRBJ2-7, is DSGVTQTPKHLITATGQRVTLRCSPRSGDLSVYWYQQSLDQGLQFLIQYYNGEERAKGNILERFSAQQFPDLHSELNLSSLELGDSALYFCASSVVGDRAHEQYFGPGTRLTVT.